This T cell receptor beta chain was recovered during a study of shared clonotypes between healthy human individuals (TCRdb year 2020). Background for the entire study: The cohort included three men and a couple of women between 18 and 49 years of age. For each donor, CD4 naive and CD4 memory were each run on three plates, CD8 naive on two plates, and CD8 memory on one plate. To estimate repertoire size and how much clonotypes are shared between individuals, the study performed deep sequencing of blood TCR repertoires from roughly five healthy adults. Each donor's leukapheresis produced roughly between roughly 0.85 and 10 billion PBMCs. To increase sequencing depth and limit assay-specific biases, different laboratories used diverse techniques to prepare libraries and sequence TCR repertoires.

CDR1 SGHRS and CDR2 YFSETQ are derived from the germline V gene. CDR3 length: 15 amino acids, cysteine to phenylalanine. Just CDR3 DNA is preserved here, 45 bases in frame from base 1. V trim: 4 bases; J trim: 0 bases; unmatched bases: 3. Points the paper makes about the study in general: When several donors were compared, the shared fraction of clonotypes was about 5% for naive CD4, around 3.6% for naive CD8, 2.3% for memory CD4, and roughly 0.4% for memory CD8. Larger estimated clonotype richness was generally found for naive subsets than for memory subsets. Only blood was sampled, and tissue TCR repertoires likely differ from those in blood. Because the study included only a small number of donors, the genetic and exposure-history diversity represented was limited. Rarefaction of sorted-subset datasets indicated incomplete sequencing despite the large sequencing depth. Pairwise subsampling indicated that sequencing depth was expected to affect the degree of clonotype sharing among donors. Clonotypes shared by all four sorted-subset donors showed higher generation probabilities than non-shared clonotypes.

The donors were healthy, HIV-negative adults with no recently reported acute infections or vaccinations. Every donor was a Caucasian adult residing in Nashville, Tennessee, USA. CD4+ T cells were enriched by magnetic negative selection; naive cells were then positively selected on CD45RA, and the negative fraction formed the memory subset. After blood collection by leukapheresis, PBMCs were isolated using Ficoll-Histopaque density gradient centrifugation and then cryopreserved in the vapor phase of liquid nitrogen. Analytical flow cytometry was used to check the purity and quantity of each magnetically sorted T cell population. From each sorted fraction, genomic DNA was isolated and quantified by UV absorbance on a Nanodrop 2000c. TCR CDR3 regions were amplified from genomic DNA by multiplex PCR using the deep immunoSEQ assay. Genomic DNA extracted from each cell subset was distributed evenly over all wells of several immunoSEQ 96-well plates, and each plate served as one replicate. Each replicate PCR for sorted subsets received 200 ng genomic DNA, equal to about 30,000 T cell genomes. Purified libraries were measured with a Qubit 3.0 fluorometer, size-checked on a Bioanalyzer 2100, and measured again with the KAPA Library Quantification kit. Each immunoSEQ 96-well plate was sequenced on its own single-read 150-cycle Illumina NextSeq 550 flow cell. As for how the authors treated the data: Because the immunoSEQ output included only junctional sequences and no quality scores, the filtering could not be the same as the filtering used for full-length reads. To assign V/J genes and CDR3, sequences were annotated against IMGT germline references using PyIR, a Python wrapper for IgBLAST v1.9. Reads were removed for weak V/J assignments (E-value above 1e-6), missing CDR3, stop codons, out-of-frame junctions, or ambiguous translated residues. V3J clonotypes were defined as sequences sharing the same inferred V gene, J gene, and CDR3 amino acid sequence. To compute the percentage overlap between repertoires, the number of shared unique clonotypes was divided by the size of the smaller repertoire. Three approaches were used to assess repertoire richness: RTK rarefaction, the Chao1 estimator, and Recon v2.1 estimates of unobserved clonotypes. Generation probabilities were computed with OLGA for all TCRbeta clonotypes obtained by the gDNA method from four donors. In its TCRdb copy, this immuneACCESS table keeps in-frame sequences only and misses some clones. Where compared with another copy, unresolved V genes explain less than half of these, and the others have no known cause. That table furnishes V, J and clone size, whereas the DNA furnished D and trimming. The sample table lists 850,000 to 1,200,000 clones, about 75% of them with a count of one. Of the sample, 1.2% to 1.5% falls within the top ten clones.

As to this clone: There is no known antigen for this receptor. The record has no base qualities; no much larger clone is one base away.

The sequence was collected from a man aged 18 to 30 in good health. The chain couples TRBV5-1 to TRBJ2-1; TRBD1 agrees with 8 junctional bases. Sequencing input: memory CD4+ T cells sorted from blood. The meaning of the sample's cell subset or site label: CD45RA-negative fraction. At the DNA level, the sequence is TGCGCCAGCAGCGGGGGGACAGGCTCCTACAATGAGCAGTTCTTC. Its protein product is CASSGGTGSYNEQFF.